This T cell receptor (beta chain) was sequenced in a study of blood T cell repertoires in COVID-19 (dated by TCRdb to the early 2020s). Broadly, across the study: The collaborator samples originated in the United States, Italy and Spain and spanned the acute and convalescent phases of COVID-19. The repertoires were made available in a free public database intended to serve as a resource for research on the immune response to SARS-CoV-2. Where available, HLA class I and class II types were taken from metadata supplied by the sample provider and were not determined by assay-based typing. The material from the prospective study consisted of cDNA or gDNA derived from T cells, B-cell-depleted T cells, or PBMCs. The samples were drawn from two sources: the first 160 participants of the ongoing ImmuneRACE study, and over 1,000 subjects contributed by 6 global collaborators. A de-identified subject ID, COVID-19 status, age in years and sex were almost always included in the sample metadata. The dataset comprised deeply sampled blood TCRbeta repertoires from subjects exposed to, actively infected with, or recovered from COVID-19. The full study reports these points: The amount of clinical and demographic metadata varied by source and participant and was provided uncurated.

Whole blood was collected in K2EDTA tubes by collaborating institutions according to the institutions' own protocols. For TCRbeta analysis, collaborator samples were shipped as frozen whole blood, as isolated PBMCs, or as DNA extracted from either sample type. In this sample, this clone turned up once. Its specific antigen is unknown. Qualities for individual bases were not recorded, and no much larger clone is one base off. Sequences LNHNV (CDR1) and YYDKDF (CDR2) are obtained from the germline V gene (reference sequence). At the junction V is shortened by 3 bases and J by 2 bases; bases outside the gene matches: 10. Including the terminal cysteine and phenylalanine, the CDR3 comprises 16 residues. Only the CDR3 region is kept as DNA, spanning 48 bases read in frame from base 1. The immunoSEQ Assay, a bias-controlled multiplex PCR, was used to amplify TCRbeta CDR3 regions from genomic DNA. Per the authors' processing: The number of nucleated cells in each sample was estimated from the amplification of reference gene primers within the assay. Sequence reads were collapsed and filtered to measure the absolute abundance of every unique TCRbeta CDR3 rearrangement. For each sample, productive Simpson clonality was calculated as the square root of Simpson's diversity index over productive rearrangements. The table comes from immuneACCESS by way of TCRdb, which keeps in-frame sequences with V and J called. Part of the clones is missing from these tables; in studies checked, under half for an unresolved V gene and the rest for unknown reasons. The V and J calls and the clone size are those of that table, but D and trimming were determined from the DNA. Counted in this sample were 150,000 to 200,000 clones; around three quarters of them appeared once. Together, the top ten hold 17% of the sample.

Sequencing input: peripheral blood. The sequence was collected from a man in his fifties or sixties with active or convalescent COVID-19. The chain is encoded by TRBV15 joined to TRBJ2-7, with 7 junctional bases fitting TRBD1. This receptor has the CDR3 CATSSERGRTAYEQYF. The DNA sequence is given as TGTGCCACCAGCAGCGAAAGGGGGCGTACGGCCTACGAGCAGTACTTC.